A single T cell receptor beta chain is shown here with its context. These data belong to a study of blood T cell repertoires in COVID-19. Study-level background: COVID-19 samples, acute and convalescent, were from the United States, Italy and Spain. The analysed material was cDNA or gDNA that came from T cells, B-cell-depleted T cells, or PBMCs.

Original processing notes: Quantification of nucleated cells was approximated via reference gene primer amplification. Generated by immunoSEQ multiplex PCR, the TCRdb table keeps only in-frame clones and is missing some. V and J calls plus clone size are reproduced from that table; the DNA served to infer D and trimming. The repertoire holds 40,000 or so clones, around 75% seen once, with approximately 62% in the top ten. V shed 2 bases and J 8 bases; nucleotides not matched to a gene: 7. This CDR3 has 15 residues. Per germline, CDR1 KGHSH and CDR2 LQKENI. Sequenced sample: peripheral blood. The genes are TRBV18 and TRBJ2-1, with 9 positions matching TRBD2. The sequence was collected from a man aged 80 or over with acute or convalescent COVID-19. CDR3 nucleotides: TGTGCCAGCTCACCAACGGCTAGCGGGATCTATGAGCAGTTCTTC. Translation: CASSPTASGIYEQFF.